The clone carrying this T cell receptor (beta chain) was seen more than once but under ten times. Its antigen is undetermined. The method was immunoSEQ multiplex PCR; TCRdb's version includes in-frame clones alone and lacks a portion of them. The data contain 85,000 to 100,000 clones, around 90% of them singletons. This sample stems from a study of graft-versus-host responses after intestinal transplantation. For the study at large: Transplantation in recipients was multivisceral, liver-intestinal, or isolated intestinal. Broader study findings: Researchers found peak circulating GvH clone levels linked to early post-transplant HvG declines.

Germline V lookup: CDR1 SNHLY, CDR2 FYNNEI. The V segment lost 5 bases and the J segment 0 bases; nucleotides outside the gene matches: 3. The length of the CDR3 is 15 residues. The sequence was collected from a human donor who received an intestinal transplant. Sequences were derived from unstimulated CD4+ T cells sorted from spleen or lymph node cells, sampled before intestinal transplant. This sequence joins TRBV2 and TRBJ1-3, with 8 bases identical to TRBD1. The CDR3 loop is CASSTDRVSGNTIYF. The CDR3 bases are TGTGCCAGCAGTACGGACAGGGTCTCTGGAAACACCATATATTTT.